Given below is one T cell receptor (beta chain) in context. These data come from a study of blood T cell repertoires in COVID-19. Original data processing: Reference gene primer amplification yielded estimated nucleated cell counts. Clones were sequenced by immunoSEQ multiplex PCR, and TCRdb holds only the in-frame ones, with some missing. From that table come the V and J calls and clone size; the DNA was used to work out D and trimming. The sample gives 150,000 to 200,000 clones, approximately 80% of which show up once; about 11% is in the top ten. Trimming pared 1 base from V and 3 bases from J, leaving 18 bases between. The CDR3 contains 17 residues. Germline V gene sequence: CDR1 MGHRA, CDR2 YSYEKL.

The V and J genes are TRBV4-1 and TRBJ1-2; D is unclear. The sequencing input was PBMCs or T cells enriched from blood (not recorded which). The sequence was collected from a man aged 45-65 years who had recovered from COVID-19. The CDR3 spells CASSQGISVILHYGYTF. CDR3 DNA: TGCGCCAGCAGCCAAGGAATTAGCGTTATACTACACTATGGCTACACCTTC.